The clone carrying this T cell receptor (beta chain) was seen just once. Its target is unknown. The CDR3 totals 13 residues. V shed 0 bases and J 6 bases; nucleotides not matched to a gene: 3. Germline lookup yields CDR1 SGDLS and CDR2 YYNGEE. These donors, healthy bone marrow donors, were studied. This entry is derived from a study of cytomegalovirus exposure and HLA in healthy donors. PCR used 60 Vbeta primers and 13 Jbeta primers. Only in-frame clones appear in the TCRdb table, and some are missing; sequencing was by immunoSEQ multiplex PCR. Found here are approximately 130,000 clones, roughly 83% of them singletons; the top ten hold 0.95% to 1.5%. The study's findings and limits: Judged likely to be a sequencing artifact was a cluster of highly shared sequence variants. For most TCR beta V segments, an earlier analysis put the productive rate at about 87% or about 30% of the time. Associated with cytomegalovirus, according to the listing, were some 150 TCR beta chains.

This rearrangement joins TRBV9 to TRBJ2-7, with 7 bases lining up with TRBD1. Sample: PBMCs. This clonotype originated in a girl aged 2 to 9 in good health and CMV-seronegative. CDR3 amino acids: CASSVGQGVEQYF. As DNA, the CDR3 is TGTGCCAGCAGCGTAGGACAGGGAGTCGAGCAGTACTTC.